This T cell receptor (beta chain) was sequenced during a study of cytomegalovirus exposure and HLA in healthy donors. At the level of the study: Among the 400 or so donors who were genotyped, 81% fell in the genetic ancestry cluster that is associated with self-reported Caucasian donors. The study's findings and limits: A later look showed TCR association rates differing by HLA locus, highest for DRB1 and lowest for HLA-C. It was reported in a later analysis that an Asian-associated ancestry cluster showed fewer N-insertions than the approximately 670-donor mean.

Use of 60 Vbeta and 13 Jbeta primers characterized the PCR. Repertoires were generated with immunoSEQ multiplex PCR, while TCRdb's copy carries only in-frame clones and drops some. The table includes about 150,000 clones, 61% detected once. The germline CDR1 and CDR2 sequences are MRHNA and SNTAGT. J gave up 6 bases and V 0 bases, and 6 bases lay outside the gene matches. This CDR3 spans 15 amino acids. Notes on this clone: Its specificity is not known.

Those who donated were healthy bone marrow donors. This chain links TRBV6-4 with TRBJ1-2; the match to TRBD1 covers 8 bases. The source is a male donor in good health and CMV-seronegative. Input material: PBMCs. In DNA, the CDR3 is TGTGCCAGCAGTGACTCCCGACAGGGGCGGGATGGCTACACCTTC. Translation: CASSDSRQGRDGYTF.